Listed here are 28 T cell receptor beta chains from one sample, sequenced in a study of shared clonotypes between healthy human individuals (dated by TCRdb to about 2020). Library method: the immunoSEQ multiplex PCR assay. TCRdb carries this immuneACCESS record with in-frame sequences only. Its versions omit some clonotypes, under half of them owing to an unresolved V gene in the studies checked, with the rest unexplained. The sample has about 2,200,000 clones on record, about 92% of them singletons. Jointly, the top ten make up more than 1.5% of the sample. CD8 naive samples were CD45RO-negative cells positively selected for CCR7, giving a CD45RA+CCR7+ population that excluded TemRA cells. The sequenced material came from naive CD8+ T cells from PBMCs. In the paper's terms, the cell subset or site label means: CD45RA+CCR7+. These TCRs come from a man aged 18-30 years in good health. Some clones in this sample may be carry-over from other donors' samples.

V usage is TRBV28 and J usage is TRBJ1-2; 9 positions match TRBD1. This CDR3 is 14 amino acids long. Looked up from germline, CDR1 is MDHEN and CDR2 is SYDVKM. J lost 4 bases, V lost 10 bases, and 10 bases had no gene match. CDR3 amino acids: CAIKPPDRGYGYTF. As DNA, the CDR3 is TGTGCCATCAAACCCCCGGACAGGGGCTATGGCTACACCTTC.

This clone showed up just once. The chain employs TRBV6-4 and TRBJ1-2; 12 bases map to TRBD1. V lost 11 bases, J lost 0 bases, and 7 bases stayed unmatched. The CDR3 has 15 amino acids. CDR1 MRHNA and CDR2 SNTAGT come from the germline V gene. CDR3 in amino acids: CAGGDRGRSNYGYTF. The CDR3 region has the DNA TGTGCCGGAGGGGACAGGGGGCGTTCTAACTATGGCTACACCTTC.

CDR3 protein: CASRGGGLSNQPQHF. The CDR3 nucleotides read TGTGCCAGCAGAGGGGGGGGGTTGAGCAATCAGCCCCAGCATTTT. V and J are TRBV19 and TRBJ1-5; the D gene is possibly TRBD1 (6 bases). V was cut by 9 bases and J by 1 base, with 16 bases left in between. CDR3 length: 15 amino acids. CDR1 is LNHDA and CDR2 is SQIVND in the germline V gene (reference sequence).

The chain employs TRBV6-1 and TRBJ1-5; D is uncertain. V dropped 3 bases and J dropped 6 bases, with 18 bases sitting between them. The CDR3 contains 16 residues. The germline gives CDR1 MNHNS, CDR2 SASEGT. For the CDR3, the DNA is TGTGCCAGCAGTGAGTATGAGGAGGGTCTGGGTCAGCCCCAGCATTTT. As protein: CASSEYEEGLGQPQHF.

V usage is TRBV6-5 and J usage is TRBJ2-7; D may be TRBD1 (6 bases). Germline CDR1 reads MNHEY; CDR2 reads SVGAGI. This CDR3 region has 14 residues. V lost 5 bases to trimming and J lost 3 bases, with 14 bases between them. In DNA form, the CDR3 reads TGTGCCAGCAGTCTCCGGACAGAGTACTACGAGCAGTACTTC. It translates to CASSLRTEYYEQYF.

J is TRBJ2-1 and V is TRBV27; D may be TRBD2 (6 bases). Germline CDR1 and CDR2: MNHEY and SMNVEV (reference sequence). Trimming stripped 3 bases from V and 7 bases from J, with 13 bases between. The CDR3 totals 14 residues. The CDR3 DNA reads as TGTGCCAGCAGTTTTGGGGCAGGAGGGAATGAGCAGTTCTTC. As protein: CASSFGAGGNEQFF.

A word on this clone: Distinct nucleotide sequences in the sample also encode this CDR3. The J gene is TRBJ2-1, the V gene TRBV11-2, with TRBD2 matching over 9 bases. Germline CDR1 reads SGHAT; CDR2 reads FQNNGV. Germline trimming cut 1 base from V and 6 bases from J; bases unmatched to any gene: 4. The CDR3 has 15 amino acids. CDR3 bases: TGTGCCAGCAGCTTAGCACCAGCGGGAGGCAATGAGCAGTTCTTC. As protein: CASSLAPAGGNEQFF.

The V and J genes are TRBV15 and TRBJ1-4; D unclear. The CDR3 extends over 16 amino acids. V was trimmed by 3 bases and J by 2 bases, leaving 13 bases between them. Per the germline V gene, CDR1 is LNHNV and CDR2 is YYDKDF (reference sequence). Here the CDR3 DNA reads TGTGCCACCAGCAGTGGTTTAACCGATACTAATGAAAAACTGTTTTTT. This gives the protein CATSSGLTDTNEKLFF.

This clone was seen a single time. This chain uses TRBV7-6 with TRBJ2-1, with a weak D call TRBD2 (5 bases). The germline V gene encodes CDR1 SGHVS and CDR2 FNYEAQ. V lost 8 bases, J lost 1 base, and 9 bases lay in between. CDR3 length: 13 residues. In DNA, the CDR3 is TGTGCCAGCCGGGGTGGTTCCTACAATGAGCAGTTCTTC. Translation: CASRGGSYNEQFF. The whole variable domain, remainder taken from reference TRBV7-6 and TRBJ2-1, is GAGVSQSPRYKVTKRGQDVALRCDPISGHVSLYWYRQALGQGPEFLTYFNYEAQQDKSGLPNDRFSAERPEGSISTLTIQRTEQRDSAMYRCASRGGSYNEQFFGPGTRLTVL.

The chain is built from TRBV6-5 and TRBJ2-5; the D gene is possibly TRBD2 (6 bases). CDR1 MNHEY and CDR2 SVGAGI come from the germline V gene. V lost 2 bases and J lost 3, with 10 bases in between. CDR3 length: 14 amino acids. The CDR3 bases are TGTGCCAGCAGTTACGCGGGAAAAAAAGAGACCCAGTACTTC. Protein: CASSYAGKKETQYF.

V and J are TRBV4-1 and TRBJ2-5; no clear D. The CDR3 has 15 amino acids. The V end lost 0 bases, the J end lost 0 bases, and 8 bases lay between the germline ends. CDR1 is MGHRA, CDR2 YSYEKL, per germline. The CDR3 loop reads CASSQEIQYQETQYF. The DNA for the CDR3 is TGCGCCAGCAGCCAAGAAATCCAGTACCAAGAGACCCAGTACTTC.

This clone was seen more than once but under ten times. The genes are TRBV19 and TRBJ1-1, with a possible D match to TRBD1 (5 bases). The CDR3 totals 13 residues. Trimming took off 4 bases at V and 5 bases at J, with 11 bases between the two ends. Germline V gene sequence: CDR1 LNHDA, CDR2 SQIVND (reference sequence). Here the CDR3 reads CASSTQVETEAFF. The CDR3 DNA reads as TGTGCCAGTAGTACACAGGTCGAAACTGAAGCTTTCTTT.

This chain joins TRBV10-3 and TRBJ1-1; possible D gene TRBD1, 6 bases. With 6 bases removed from V and 7 bases from J, the gap between germline ends came to 21 bases. The CDR3 is 15 residues long. Germline loops: CDR1 ENHRY, CDR2 SYGVKD. The chain's CDR3 is CAIRPLGGAQFEAFF. CDR3 nucleotide sequence: TGTGCCATCAGACCCCTGGGGGGGGCCCAGTTTGAAGCTTTCTTT.

The chain carries TRBV7-9 and TRBJ1-4, with D hard to call. The CDR3 is made up of 14 amino acids. V shed 8 bases and J shed 0 bases, with 10 bases lying between them. Germline-derived CDR1 and CDR2 are SEHNR and FQNEAQ (reference sequence). The CDR3 coding sequence is TGTGCCAGCTTCACGATGTCAACTAATGAAAAACTGTTTTTT. It yields the protein CASFTMSTNEKLFF.

With regard to this clone: Other DNA sequences in the same sample also yield this CDR3. The genes are TRBV7-9 and TRBJ1-5; TRBD1 agrees at 7 bases. Germline assignment: CDR1 SEHNR and CDR2 FQNEAQ (reference sequence). The CDR3 is made up of 14 amino acids. V was pared by 1 base and J by 5 bases, with 2 bases of the junction left unmatched. CDR3 DNA: TGTGCCAGCAGCTTAGGACAGGGCGATCAGCCCCAGCATTTT. Its translation: CASSLGQGDQPQHF.

This chain connects TRBV30 to TRBJ2-1; possible D gene TRBD2, 5 bases. V dropped 2 bases and J dropped 2 bases, with 7 bases sitting between them. Germline V lookup: CDR1 GTSNPN, CDR2 SVGIG (reference sequence). The CDR3 totals 13 residues. In DNA, the CDR3 is TGTGCCTGGAGTAGCGGACCCTACAATGAGCAGTTCTTC. It translates to CAWSSGPYNEQFF.

The chain recombines TRBV27 with TRBJ2-1; 7 bases align to TRBD1. The junction had 5 bases not matched to a gene; V was cut back by 6 bases and J by 6 bases. Looked up from germline, CDR1 is MNHEY and CDR2 is SMNVEV (reference sequence). The length of the CDR3 is 13 residues. CDR3 DNA sequence: TGTGCCAGCAGAGAGACAGGGCTCAATGAGCAGTTCTTC. Its protein product is CASRETGLNEQFF.

This clone was seen only a few times. Other DNA sequences from this sample encode an identical CDR3 as well. The chain is built from TRBV10-3 and TRBJ1-1; 10 nucleotides align to TRBD1. Trimming cost V 5 bases and J 0 bases; bases outside gene matches: 3. Germline CDR1 ENHRY, CDR2 SYGVKD. The CDR3 runs 15 residues. CDR3 sequence reads: CAISPGQGLNTEAFF. As DNA, the CDR3 is TGTGCCATCAGTCCGGGACAGGGGCTGAACACTGAAGCTTTCTTT.

The rearrangement uses TRBV28 and TRBJ2-7; D is perhaps TRBD2 (6 bases). CDR1 and CDR2 (germline): MDHEN, SYDVKM. This CDR3 is built from 17 residues. Trimming shortened V by 4 bases and J by 4 bases, and 23 bases separated the two germline ends. The CDR3: CASSSPTTGAGTYEQYF. The CDR3 DNA reads as TGTGCCAGCAGTTCCCCTACTACGGGAGCAGGGACGTACGAGCAGTACTTC.

This chain connects TRBV14 to TRBJ2-1; 8 bases fit TRBD2. This CDR3 comprises 16 residues. CDR1 and CDR2 from the germline V gene are SGHDN and FVKESK. J lost 5 bases, V lost 4 bases, and 10 bases had no gene match. The CDR3 nucleotides read TGTGCCAGCAGCCTCGGGGGGGAGGGCCGAGACAATGAGCAGTTCTTC. Amino acids: CASSLGGEGRDNEQFF. Full variable domain (missing parts from reference TRBV14 and TRBJ2-1): EAGVTQFPSHSVIEKGQTVTLRCDPISGHDNLYWYRRVMGKEIKFLLHFVKESKQDESGMPNNRFLAERTGGTYSTLKVQPAELEDSGVYFCASSLGGEGRDNEQFFGPGTRLTVL.

The J gene is TRBJ1-3, the V gene TRBV12-5, with TRBD1 identical over 8 bases. Germline-derived CDR1 and CDR2 are LGHNT and FRNRAP. V shed 1 base, J shed 2 bases, and the junction held 10 bases outside the gene matches. The CDR3 loop spans 18 amino acids. The CDR3 DNA follows: TGTGCTAGTGGTTTGGGAGCCCCCGGACAGGGCCCTGGAAACACCATATATTTT. Protein product: CASGLGAPGQGPGNTIYF.

This clone was observed a handful of times. This chain links TRBV27 with TRBJ2-2, with 7 bases identical to TRBD2. This CDR3 contains 15 residues. The J segment lost 2 bases and the V segment lost 6 bases, leaving 6 bases of the junction unmatched. Germline assignment: CDR1 MNHEY and CDR2 SMNVEV (reference sequence). CDR3: CASRLERGNTGELFF. Written as DNA, the CDR3 is TGTGCCAGCAGACTTGAGCGGGGAAACACCGGGGAGCTGTTTTTT.

This clone was seen a handful of times. The sample carries other DNA sequences with the same CDR3. The V and J genes are TRBV9 and TRBJ2-6; unclear D gene. This CDR3 has 13 residues. Germline values: CDR1 SGDLS, CDR2 YYNGEE. The germline V and J ends were trimmed by 5 bases and 0 bases, with 3 bases remaining between them. The CDR3 protein is CASRGSGANVLTF. In DNA form, the CDR3 reads TGTGCCAGCAGGGGCTCTGGGGCCAACGTCCTGACTTTC.

In this sample, this clone turned up a few times. Other DNA sequences within the sample encode an identical CDR3. The chain carries TRBV6-5 and TRBJ1-1, with 9 bases that match TRBD1. The length of the CDR3 is 14 residues. Germline CDR1 MNHEY, CDR2 SVGAGI. With 4 bases clipped from V and 1 base from J, the junction kept 1 base outside the gene matches. In nucleotides, the CDR3 is TGTGCCAGCAGTTGGGGACAGGGGAACACTGAAGCTTTCTTT. Amino acids: CASSWGQGNTEAFF.

The chain links TRBV9 to TRBJ2-5, with 9 bases fitting TRBD2. Germline CDR1 reads SGDLS; CDR2 reads YYNGEE. The CDR3 spans 14 residues. Trimming cost V 7 bases and J 2 bases; bases outside gene matches: 6. The CDR3 DNA follows: TGTGCCAGCGGGGGGAGCGGGAGGCAAGAGACCCAGTACTTC. This codes for CASGGSGRQETQYF.

The chain combines TRBV11-3 with TRBJ2-3; D remains unclear. CDR1 is SGHNT, CDR2 YENEEA, per germline. The CDR3 is 14 amino acids. Trimming removed 5 bases from V and 4 bases from J, with 13 bases in between. CDR3 amino acids: CASSQTFEADTQYF. CDR3 bases: TGTGCCAGCAGCCAAACCTTCGAAGCAGATACGCAGTATTTT.

This clone was counted once. This same CDR3 is encoded by further DNA sequences in the sample. The rearrangement uses TRBV27 and TRBJ2-7, with D hard to call. Per the germline V gene, CDR1 is MNHEY and CDR2 is SMNVEV (reference sequence). The V and J ends lost 5 bases and 5 bases respectively, with 13 bases between them. The CDR3 runs 13 residues. Here the CDR3 DNA reads TGTGCCAGCAGTCTAAGGGTAGGTAACGAGCAGTACTTC. Its translation: CASSLRVGNEQYF.

The CDR3 sequence: CASSTRTQYNEQFF. CDR3 DNA: TGTGCCAGCAGCACGCGGACTCAATACAATGAGCAGTTCTTC. The chain has TRBV7-6 and TRBJ2-1, with D possibly being TRBD2 (5 bases). This CDR3 is 14 amino acids long. V lost 5 bases and J 4 bases, leaving 12 bases between the germline ends. Germline assignment: CDR1 SGHVS and CDR2 FNYEAQ.